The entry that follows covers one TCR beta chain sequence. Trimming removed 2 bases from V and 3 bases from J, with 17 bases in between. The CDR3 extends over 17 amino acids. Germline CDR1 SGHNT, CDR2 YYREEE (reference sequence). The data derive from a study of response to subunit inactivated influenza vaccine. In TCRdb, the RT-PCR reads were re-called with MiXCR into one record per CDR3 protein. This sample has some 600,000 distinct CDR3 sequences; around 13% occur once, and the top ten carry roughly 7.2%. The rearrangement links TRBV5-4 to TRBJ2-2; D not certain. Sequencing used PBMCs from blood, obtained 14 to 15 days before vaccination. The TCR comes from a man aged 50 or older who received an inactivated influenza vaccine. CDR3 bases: TGTGCCAGCAGCTTCATTCGTCTCTCTCGGGACACCGGGGAGCTGTTTTTT. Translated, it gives CASSFIRLSRDTGELFF.